A single sample is the source of the 20 T cell receptor beta chains below, sequenced in a study of blood T cell repertoires in COVID-19. Repertoires were generated with immunoSEQ multiplex PCR, while TCRdb's copy carries only in-frame clones and drops some. The sample includes approximately 300,000 clones, roughly 90% of them seen just once. The sample was PBMCs or T cells enriched from blood (not recorded which). These receptors all come from a man between 60 and 75 years old who had recovered from COVID-19.

CDR3 in amino acids: CASSRTGTDYEQYF. The CDR3 bases are TGTGCCAGCTCACGAACCGGGACAGACTACGAGCAGTACTTC. J is TRBJ2-7 and V is TRBV18; 7 nucleotides agree with TRBD1. V dropped 4 bases and J dropped 3; count of bases not matched to a gene: 6. CDR1 and CDR2 from the germline V gene are KGHSH and LQKENI. The CDR3 runs to 14 residues.

This chain joins TRBV10-3 and TRBJ2-2; TRBD1 matches at 8 bases. CDR3 length: 15 residues. Germline V gene lookup returns CDR1 ENHRY and CDR2 SYGVKD. V dropped 6 bases and J dropped 4; count of bases not matched to a gene: 7. The DNA of the CDR3 is TGTGCCATCAGAACTGGACAGGGTTTCACCGGGGAGCTGTTTTTT. This translates into CAIRTGQGFTGELFF.

The J gene is TRBJ2-1, the V gene TRBV7-9, with TRBD2 matching over 12 bases. There are 17 residues in the CDR3. CDR1 is SEHNR, CDR2 FQNEAQ, per germline (reference sequence). V trimming: 5 bases; J trimming: 6 bases; junction bases outside the gene matches: 11. The CDR3 protein is CASSRRLAGERFNEQFF. CDR3 in DNA: TGTGCCAGCAGCAGACGACTAGCGGGAGAACGGTTCAATGAGCAGTTCTTC.

The rearrangement uses TRBV6-2 or TRBV6-3 and TRBJ2-7, with D possibly being TRBD1 (7 bases). This CDR3 is 14 amino acids long. With 2 bases removed from V and 0 bases from J, the gap between germline ends came to 8 bases. Germline CDR1 MNHEY, CDR2 SVGEGT. CDR3 DNA: TGTGCCAGCAGTTACCAGGGGGGCTCCTACGAGCAGTACTTC. Protein: CASSYQGGSYEQYF.

The chain has TRBV6-2 or TRBV6-3 and TRBJ2-7; TRBD2 aligns across 8 bases. There are 14 residues in the CDR3. V shed 2 bases, J shed 2 bases, and the junction held 2 bases outside the gene matches. Looked up from germline, CDR1 is MNHEY and CDR2 is SVGEGT. The CDR3: CASSYSGSPYEQYF. DNA of the CDR3: TGTGCCAGCAGTTACAGCGGGAGTCCCTACGAGCAGTACTTC.

This clone was counted a few times. The chain combines TRBV2 with TRBJ2-7, with a weak D call TRBD2 (6 bases). V was cut by 6 bases and J by 2 bases, with 14 bases left in between. Germline V gives CDR1 SNHLY, CDR2 FYNNEI. The CDR3 length is 14 residues. This CDR3 reads CASRGDSAPYEQYF. The CDR3 DNA reads TGTGCCAGCAGGGGGGACTCCGCACCCTACGAGCAGTACTTC.

The J gene is TRBJ2-7, the V gene TRBV6-5; D might be TRBD2 (5 bases). The germline V gene encodes CDR1 MNHEY and CDR2 SVGAGI. The CDR3 is 13 amino acids. Trimming shortened V by 0 bases and J by 4 bases, and 7 bases separated the two germline ends. The CDR3 here is CASSYSGEYEQYF. The CDR3 region has the DNA TGTGCCAGCAGTTACTCGGGAGAATACGAGCAGTACTTC.

Comment on this clone: An end of the junction differs from the germline gene, which may be a read error. J is TRBJ1-6 and V is TRBV2; 7 bases align to TRBD1. The CDR3 spans 18 residues. CDR1 and CDR2 from the germline V gene are SNHLY and FYNNEI. The CDR3 here is CASRRTGTDLSSNSPLHF. The DNA for the CDR3 is TGTGCCAGCAGGAGGACCGGGACAGACCTATCCTCTAATTCACCCCTCCACTTT.

V usage is TRBV7-2 and J usage is TRBJ2-1; 12 nucleotides align to TRBD2. CDR1 and CDR2 from the germline V gene are SGHTA and FQGNSA. The CDR3 length is 15 residues. V dropped 8 bases and J dropped 4; count of bases not matched to a gene: 6. CDR3 residues: CASVLAGGRYNEQFF. The CDR3 bases are TGTGCCAGCGTCCTAGCGGGAGGGAGATACAATGAGCAGTTCTTC.

The gene calls are TRBV5-6 and TRBJ2-3; no definite D call. Trimming removed 1 base at V and 2 bases at J, with 8 bases between. Germline V gene lookup returns CDR1 SGHDT and CDR2 YYEEEE. This CDR3 is 14 amino acids long. The CDR3 protein is CASSLYSLTDTQYF. In nucleotides, the CDR3 is TGTGCCAGCAGCTTGTATAGTCTCACAGATACGCAGTATTTT.

This clone came up many times. The rearrangement links TRBV27 to TRBJ1-5; D is perhaps TRBD1 (5 bases). The ends were cut back, 5 bases at V and 3 bases at J, with 14 bases in the middle. Germline loops: CDR1 MNHEY, CDR2 SMNVEV (reference sequence). The CDR3 extends over 15 amino acids. CDR3 sequence (DNA): TGTGCCAGCAGTACCTCCGGGACTTACAATCAGCCCCAGCATTTT. Its protein is CASSTSGTYNQPQHF.

This chain joins TRBV15 and TRBJ2-2, with a weak D call TRBD1 (5 bases). The germline V gene encodes CDR1 LNHNV and CDR2 YYDKDF (reference sequence). The CDR3 totals 15 residues. Trimming cost V 2 bases and J 5 bases, with 12 bases left between them. The CDR3 reads CATSRPDTRTGELFF. Here the CDR3 DNA reads TGTGCCACCAGCAGACCGGACACCAGGACCGGGGAGCTGTTTTTT.

The chain links TRBV4-1 to TRBJ1-4, with 7 bases lining up with TRBD1. J gave up 1 base and V 0 bases, and 11 bases lay outside the gene matches. This CDR3 is built from 19 residues. Germline assignment: CDR1 MGHRA and CDR2 YSYEKL. CDR3 in amino acids: CASSQEGRTRGRTNEKLFF. The CDR3, as DNA: TGCGCCAGCAGCCAAGAAGGACGGACGAGGGGGCGAACTAATGAAAAACTGTTTTTT.

This clone came up once. The rearrangement links TRBV5-1 to TRBJ2-3; D uncertain. Per the germline V gene, CDR1 is SGHRS and CDR2 is YFSETQ. Trimming removed 2 bases at V and 2 bases at J, with 6 bases between. This CDR3 region has 13 residues. CDR3 region: CASSFLDTDTQYF. CDR3 DNA sequence: TGCGCCAGCAGCTTCCTAGACACAGATACGCAGTATTTT.

The chain recombines TRBV3-1 (or the pseudogene TRBV3-2) with TRBJ1-4; D unclear. Germline lookup yields CDR1 LGHDT and CDR2 YNNKEL (reference sequence). With 0 bases removed from V and 0 bases from J, the gap between germline ends came to 11 bases. The length of the CDR3 is 17 residues. The CDR3 region has the DNA TGTGCCAGCAGCCAAGAACTTAAGTTTGCAACTAATGAAAAACTGTTTTTT. Its translation: CASSQELKFATNEKLFF.

V usage is TRBV13 and J usage is TRBJ2-7; tentatively, D is TRBD2 (6 bases). Germline V gene data show CDR1 as PRHDT and CDR2 as FYEKMQ (reference sequence). The CDR3 is made up of 14 amino acids. The V gene lost 5 bases and the J gene lost 9 bases, with 20 bases spanning the gap. The CDR3 protein is CASSRQGGGIGQYF. Here the CDR3 DNA reads TGTGCCAGCAGCCGACAAGGAGGAGGGATCGGGCAGTACTTC.

Written as DNA, the CDR3 is TGTGCCAGCGCCCGGGGAGGGGCGGTGGGCACTGAAGCTTTCTTT. Amino acids: CASARGGAVGTEAFF. The chain combines TRBV18 with TRBJ1-1, with D perhaps TRBD1 (5 bases). V was cut by 8 bases and J by 4 bases, with 20 bases left in between. Germline assignment: CDR1 KGHSH and CDR2 LQKENI. This CDR3 contains 15 residues.

This rearrangement joins TRBV9 to TRBJ2-7; 11 nucleotides agree with TRBD2. Germline CDR1 SGDLS, CDR2 YYNGEE. The CDR3 length is 15 residues. V lost 4 bases to trimming and J lost 7 bases; unmatched junction nucleotides: 10. The CDR3: CASSPRTSGLTEQYF. CDR3 in DNA: TGTGCCAGCAGCCCCCGGACTAGCGGGCTTACGGAGCAGTACTTC.

The genes are TRBV5-1 and TRBJ2-7; 7 bases match TRBD2. Germline V lookup: CDR1 SGHRS, CDR2 YFSETQ. There are 14 residues in the CDR3. V lost 0 bases and J lost 5; bases outside the gene matches: 5. Written as DNA, the CDR3 is TGCGCCAGCAGCTTGGTTGCGGGAGTCAACGAGCAGTACTTC. Translated, it gives CASSLVAGVNEQYF.

The chain has TRBV5-1 and TRBJ2-7; D ambiguous. Germline V gives CDR1 SGHRS, CDR2 YFSETQ. With 0 bases removed from V and 2 bases from J, the gap between germline ends came to 6 bases. The CDR3 extends over 13 amino acids. In DNA, the CDR3 is TGCGCCAGCAGCTTGGGTGAGCCCTACGAGCAGTACTTC. It is translated as CASSLGEPYEQYF.